A single sample is the source of the 26 T cell receptor beta chains below, sequenced in a study of type 1 and type 2 diabetes patients. PCR was run on genomic DNA. The TCR beta CDR3 region was amplified using 30 forward and 13 reverse primers. TCRdb redid the calling of the multiplex PCR reads with MiXCR, one entry per CDR3 protein. The sample contains 280,000 or so distinct CDR3 sequences, approximately 45% of which appear only once. Sequencing was done on a sample of peripheral blood mononuclear cells (PBMCs). These receptors were obtained from a man aged 18 to 29 with type 2 diabetes.

This clonotype appeared a few times. The V call is TRBV14, the J call TRBJ1-2; a weak D match, TRBD1 (6 bases). The CDR3 is made up of 15 amino acids. The ends were cut back, 1 base at V and 7 bases at J, with 16 bases in the middle. Germline assignment: CDR1 SGHDN and CDR2 FVKESK. In nucleotides, the CDR3 is TGTGCCAGCAGCCAAGTCGGGAGGGCAGGGGCTGGCTACACCTTC. This sequence encodes CASSQVGRAGAGYTF.

V is TRBV9 and J is TRBJ2-5; D possibly corresponds to TRBD1 (6 bases). The V gene lost 2 bases and the J gene lost 4 bases, with 15 bases spanning the gap. The CDR3 is 15 residues long. Germline lookup yields CDR1 SGDLS and CDR2 YYNGEE. CDR3 DNA sequence: TGTGCCAGCAGCGTCGATGACCAGACAGGAGAGACCCAGTACTTC. Protein: CASSVDDQTGETQYF.

The table lists this clonotype with a few counts. The V gene is TRBV12-3 or TRBV12-4, the J gene TRBJ1-1; D gene unclear. This CDR3 contains 13 residues. V was shortened by 3 bases and J by 4 bases, with 9 bases between the two germline ends. CDR3 residues: CASSLKGTTEAFF. CDR3 DNA sequence: TGTGCCAGCAGTTTGAAGGGTACCACTGAAGCTTTCTTT.

This clonotype was detected many times. The chain links TRBV2 to TRBJ2-7, with 10 bases that match TRBD2. Germline values: CDR1 SNHLY, CDR2 FYNNEI. The CDR3 consists of 14 residues. Unmatched junction bases numbered 5, after V lost 4 bases and J lost 5 bases. CDR3 protein: CASSVLAGVHEQYF. The CDR3 nucleotides read TGTGCCAGCAGTGTCCTAGCGGGAGTGCACGAGCAGTACTTC.

This clonotype was counted many times. A junction boundary mismatches the germline segment, possibly from a read error. The chain links TRBV25-1 to TRBJ1-6; D might be TRBD1 (6 bases). The V gene's germline CDR1 is MGHDK and CDR2 SYGVNS. This CDR3 is built from 14 residues. CDR3 coding DNA: TGTGCCAGCAGCTCGGACAGCAATCGGTCACCTCTCCACTTT. It codes for CASSSDSNRSPLHF.

This clonotype was counted a few times. The CDR3 DNA reads as TGTGCCACCAGCAGGGAACCCCGACGCGCGGCCGGGGAGCTGTTTTTT. Translation gives CATSREPRRAAGELFF. V is TRBV15 and J is TRBJ2-2, with D unresolved. CDR3 length: 16 residues. The V gene's germline CDR1 is LNHNV and CDR2 YYDKDF (reference sequence). V dropped 3 bases and J dropped 6 bases, with 17 bases sitting between them.

In this sample, this clonotype turned up once. The gene calls are TRBV7-9 and TRBJ2-3; 13 bases align to TRBD2. The CDR3 length is 15 residues. The germline V gene encodes CDR1 SEHNR and CDR2 FQNEAQ (reference sequence). Trimming took 5 bases from V and 6 from J; bases not matched to a gene: 5. The CDR3 sequence: CASSPTSGGADTQYF. CDR3 nucleotides: TGTGCCAGCAGCCCAACTAGCGGGGGGGCCGATACGCAGTATTTT.

Comments on this clonotype: Sequence at one end of the junction differs from germline and may be a read error. The rearrangement links TRBV7-2 to TRBJ2-3, with 9 bases matching TRBD2. CDR1 is SGHTA and CDR2 is FQGNSA in the germline V gene. The CDR3 consists of 17 residues. CDR3 sequence reads: CASSQDVGLAGTDTQYF. The CDR3 bases are TGCGCCAGCAGCCAAGATGTGGGGCTAGCGGGGACAGATACGCAGTATTTT.

DNA of the CDR3: TGTGCCAGCAGTTTGTCTACCACTTTGAACACTGAAGCTTTCTTT. Amino acid sequence: CASSLSTTLNTEAFF. This chain uses TRBV27 with TRBJ1-1, with D unclear. CDR3 length: 15 amino acids. Trimming cost V 3 bases and J 0 bases, with 11 bases left between them. Per germline, CDR1 MNHEY and CDR2 SMNVEV (reference sequence).

The rearrangement uses TRBV11-2 and TRBJ1-4; 7 bases match TRBD1. This CDR3 is built from 14 residues. Germline values: CDR1 SGHAT, CDR2 FQNNGV. V dropped 5 bases and J dropped 13; count of bases not matched to a gene: 13. The chain's CDR3 is CASSDRQGKGILFF. The DNA of the CDR3 is TGTGCCAGCAGCGACCGACAGGGCAAGGGTATACTGTTTTTT.

The chain carries TRBV7-9 and TRBJ2-7; D may be TRBD2 (5 bases). The CDR3 covers 13 residues. The germline V and J ends were trimmed by 5 bases and 0 bases, with 8 bases remaining between them. The V gene's germline CDR1 is SEHNR and CDR2 FQNEAQ (reference sequence). In DNA form, the CDR3 reads TGTGCCAGCAGCCCCGGGGACTCCTACGAGCAGTACTTC. Translated: CASSPGDSYEQYF.

V and J are TRBV29-1 and TRBJ1-2, with D hard to call. CDR1 is SQVTM and CDR2 is ANQGSEA in the germline V gene. Trimming took 4 bases from V and 5 from J, leaving 8 bases between them. The CDR3 has 11 amino acids. CDR3 nucleotides: TGCAGCGTTGCTGAACCGTATGGCTACACCTTC. Protein: CSVAEPYGYTF. The entire variable domain, with the rest obtained from reference TRBV29-1 and TRBJ1-2, is as follows: SAVISQKPSRDICQRGTSLTIQCQVDSQVTMMFWYRQQPGQSLTLIATANQGSEATYESGFVIDKFPISRPNLTFSTLTVSNMSPEDSSIYLCSVAEPYGYTFGSGTRLTVV.

This clonotype showed up just a few times. The V call is TRBV20-1, the J call TRBJ1-5; no clear D gene. Trimming left V 6 bases short and J 0 bases short, with 12 bases between. The CDR3 sequence is 14 residues long. Germline V CDR1 and CDR2: DFQATT, SNEGSKA (reference sequence). CDR3 DNA: TGCAGTGCCGACCGGGAAATTAGCAATCAGCCCCAGCATTTT. Its translation is CSADREISNQPQHF.

The V call is TRBV20-1, the J call TRBJ2-1; maybe TRBD1 (6 bases). V lost 1 base and J 7 bases, leaving 17 bases between the germline ends. CDR3 length equals 15 residues. Germline CDR1 DFQATT, CDR2 SNEGSKA (reference sequence). For the CDR3, the DNA is TGCAGTGCTAGAGCGTCGATGGGGGCCAGGAATGAGCAGTTCTTC. Its protein product is CSARASMGARNEQFF.

The chain employs TRBV28 and TRBJ2-3; D gene unclear. Germline loops: CDR1 MDHEN, CDR2 SYDVKM. Deletions cut 7 bases from V and 0 bases from J, with 5 bases between. The CDR3 consists of 12 residues. CDR3 protein: CASKSSTDTQYF. In nucleotides, the CDR3 is TGTGCCAGCAAGTCGAGCACAGATACGCAGTATTTT.

This chain uses TRBV12-3 or TRBV12-4 with TRBJ1-1; 7 bases are a match to TRBD1. V gave up 5 bases and J gave up 7 bases; unmatched junction bases: 10. The CDR3 length is 14 residues. The CDR3 loop is CASSPNRGYNEAFF. The CDR3 DNA sequence: TGTGCCAGCAGTCCGAACAGGGGTTACAATGAAGCTTTCTTT.

This chain links TRBV2 with TRBJ2-5; D uncertain. This CDR3 region has 14 residues. Germline V lookup: CDR1 SNHLY, CDR2 FYNNEI. The V and J ends lost 8 bases and 7 bases respectively, with 20 bases between them. In DNA form, the CDR3 reads TGTGCCAGCGGAGAGCCGGCCGCACCGCGGACCCAGTACTTC. This codes for CASGEPAAPRTQYF.

The V call is TRBV6-2 or TRBV6-3, the J call TRBJ2-7; TRBD2 matches 10 bases. V lost 0 bases and J lost 4; bases outside the gene matches: 6. CDR3 length: 16 residues. Germline assignment: CDR1 MNHEY and CDR2 SVGEGT. CDR3 sequence (DNA): TGTGCCAGCAGTTACTCCAAGCGGGGGGGCGAATACGAGCAGTACTTC. Its protein product is CASSYSKRGGEYEQYF.

This clonotype was recorded many times. This chain joins TRBV15 and TRBJ1-2; D unclear. The CDR3 has 14 amino acids. V was trimmed by 0 bases and J by 3 bases, leaving 8 bases between them. Germline V gives CDR1 LNHNV, CDR2 YYDKDF (reference sequence). CDR3 in DNA: TGTGCCACCAGCAGAGAGGGTCTTGACTATGGCTACACCTTC. Protein: CATSREGLDYGYTF.

This clonotype was seen at least ten times. The chain recombines TRBV24-1 with TRBJ2-7; TRBD1 aligns across 7 bases. There are 13 residues in the CDR3. CDR1 is KGHDR, CDR2 SFDVKD, per germline. V lost 10 bases and J lost 1; bases outside the gene matches: 6. The CDR3 reads CATRQGASYEQYF. CDR3 sequence (DNA): TGTGCCACTCGACAGGGTGCGTCCTACGAGCAGTACTTC.

The chain carries TRBV7-2 and TRBJ2-2; D is possibly TRBD1 or TRBD2 (7 bases each). Germline V gives CDR1 SGHTA, CDR2 FQGNSA. This CDR3 has 15 amino acids. Trimming stripped 8 bases from V and 3 bases from J, with 16 bases between. This chain's CDR3 is CASRQGGSDTGELFF. CDR3 DNA: TGTGCCAGCCGGCAGGGGGGGTCGGACACCGGGGAGCTGTTTTTT.

In its sample, this clonotype was seen many times. The chain carries TRBV27 and TRBJ2-7; D is possibly TRBD1 (6 bases). CDR3 length equals 13 residues. Germline V gene lookup returns CDR1 MNHEY and CDR2 SMNVEV (reference sequence). Trimming cost V 6 bases and J 0 bases, with 9 bases left between them. The CDR3 bases are TGTGCCAGCAGCACGGACAGCTCCTACGAGCAGTACTTC. This sequence encodes CASSTDSSYEQYF.

J is TRBJ1-6 and V is TRBV2, with 7 bases lining up with TRBD1. Germline V lookup: CDR1 SNHLY, CDR2 FYNNEI. V shed 5 bases, J shed 9 bases, and the junction held 10 bases outside the gene matches. The CDR3 has 15 amino acids. This CDR3 reads CASSTQRQGSSPLHF. The CDR3 nucleotides read TGTGCCAGCAGTACCCAAAGACAGGGTAGTTCACCCCTCCACTTT. Drawing the rest from reference TRBV2 and TRBJ1-6, the complete variable domain is EPEVTQTPSHQVTQMGQEVILRCVPISNHLYFYWYRQILGQKVEFLVSFYNNEISEKSEIFDDQFSVERPDGSNFTLKIRSTKLEDSAMYFCASSTQRQGSSPLHFGNGTRLTVT.

This clonotype was recorded a few times. The chain carries TRBV5-1 and TRBJ2-5, with D hard to call. Near its end, the DNA agrees better with TRBJ2-1, so the J call may be wrong. Germline lookup yields CDR1 SGHRS and CDR2 YFSETQ. This CDR3 has 17 residues. CDR3 loop: CASSLEASTRPYNEQFF. CDR3 in DNA: TGCGCCAGCAGCTTGGAGGCTAGTACAAGACCCTACAATGAGCAGTTCTTC.

The chain couples TRBV20-1 to TRBJ1-5, with 9 bases fitting TRBD1. The V gene end was trimmed by 4 bases and the J gene end by 5 bases; junction bases not matched to a gene: 9. Germline V gene data show CDR1 as DFQATT and CDR2 as SNEGSKA (reference sequence). This CDR3 is 15 amino acids long. In DNA form, the CDR3 reads TGCAGTGCTACGCTACCGGGACAGGGTTATCAGCCCCAGCATTTT. Its translation: CSATLPGQGYQPQHF.

V and J are TRBV28 and TRBJ2-7; D unclear. The CDR3 extends over 15 amino acids. Trimming removed 4 bases from V and 3 bases from J, with 16 bases in between. Germline V gene lookup returns CDR1 MDHEN and CDR2 SYDVKM. The CDR3 coding sequence is TGTGCCAGCAGTTCCACTTCCTCCGAGTTCTACGAGCAGTACTTC. Encoded protein: CASSSTSSEFYEQYF.